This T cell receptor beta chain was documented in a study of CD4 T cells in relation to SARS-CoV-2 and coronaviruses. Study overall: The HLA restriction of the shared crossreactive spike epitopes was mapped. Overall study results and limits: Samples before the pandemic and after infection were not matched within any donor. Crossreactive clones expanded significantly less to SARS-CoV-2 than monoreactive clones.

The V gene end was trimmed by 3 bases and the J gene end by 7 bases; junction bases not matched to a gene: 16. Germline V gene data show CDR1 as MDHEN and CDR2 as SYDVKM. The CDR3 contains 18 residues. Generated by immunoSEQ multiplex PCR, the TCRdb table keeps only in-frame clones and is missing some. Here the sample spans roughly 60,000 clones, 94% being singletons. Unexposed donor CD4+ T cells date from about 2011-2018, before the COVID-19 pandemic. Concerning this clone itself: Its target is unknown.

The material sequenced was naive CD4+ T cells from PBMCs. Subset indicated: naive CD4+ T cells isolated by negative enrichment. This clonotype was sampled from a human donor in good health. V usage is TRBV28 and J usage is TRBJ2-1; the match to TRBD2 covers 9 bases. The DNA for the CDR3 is TGTGCCAGCAGTTTGGTCTTTCGGAGCGGGGGGCTGTTGAATGAGCAGTTCTTC. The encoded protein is CASSLVFRSGGLLNEQFF.